This TCR beta chain was recorded in a study of metastatic and nonmetastatic thyroid tumors. This CDR3 has 15 amino acids. Germline CDR1 and CDR2: MNHEY and SMNVEV (reference sequence). V shed 5 bases and J shed 3 bases, with 13 bases lying between them. This clone was detected a few times. Patients had received no treatment of any kind before thyroid surgery. TCRdb re-called clones from the PCR reads using MiXCR. In the table there are 15,000 to 20,000 clones, more than 20% of which are singletons. The chain joins TRBV27 to TRBJ2-2; the D gene is possibly TRBD1 (6 bases). The TCR comes from a female donor with papillary thyroid cancer or a benign thyroid nodule (not recorded which). Some clones in this sample may be carry-over from other donors' samples. The sample taken for sequencing was adjacent normal tissue. The DNA for the CDR3 is TGTGCCAGCAGTCGGACAGACCCGGACACCGGGGAGCTGTTTTTT. This gives the protein CASSRTDPDTGELFF.